The T cell receptor (beta chain) described here comes from a study of cytomegalovirus exposure and HLA in healthy donors. Study outcomes and limitations: Most TCR sequences showed up rarely, but some public TCRs showed up in many donors. Cytomegalovirus-associated TCR beta chains were listed, numbering more than 150. Reports indicated that the classifier achieved high specificity and sensitivity in diagnosing cytomegalovirus status.

Comment on this clone: Its antigen remains unidentified.

Some clones are missing from TCRdb's copy, which holds only in-frame ones; the method was immunoSEQ multiplex PCR. The sample comprises 160,000 or so clones, 84% of which are singletons, and about 10% rests with the top ten. V lost 2 bases and J 2 bases, leaving 7 bases between the germline ends. The V gene's germline CDR1 is SGHTA and CDR2 FQGTGA. CDR3 length equals 14 residues. The specimen was PBMCs. This receptor was identified in a man younger than 45 in good health and CMV-seropositive. V is TRBV7-3 and J is TRBJ1-3, with no clear D. For the CDR3, the DNA is TGTGCCAGCAGCTTATACGGGGCTGGAAACACCATATATTTT. Residues: CASSLYGAGNTIYF.